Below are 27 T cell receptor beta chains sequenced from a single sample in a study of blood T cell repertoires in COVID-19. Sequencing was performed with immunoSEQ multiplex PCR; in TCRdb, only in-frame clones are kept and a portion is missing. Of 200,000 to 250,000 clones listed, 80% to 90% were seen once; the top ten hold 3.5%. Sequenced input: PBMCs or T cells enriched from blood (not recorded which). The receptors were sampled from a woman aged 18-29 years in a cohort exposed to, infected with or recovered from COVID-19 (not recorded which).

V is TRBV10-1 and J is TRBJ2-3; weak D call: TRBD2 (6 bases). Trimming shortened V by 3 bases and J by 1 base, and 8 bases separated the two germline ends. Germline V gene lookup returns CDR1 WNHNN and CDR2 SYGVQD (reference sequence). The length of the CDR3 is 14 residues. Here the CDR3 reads CASSDGGGTDTQYF. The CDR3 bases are TGCGCCAGCAGTGACGGCGGGGGCACAGATACGCAGTATTTT.

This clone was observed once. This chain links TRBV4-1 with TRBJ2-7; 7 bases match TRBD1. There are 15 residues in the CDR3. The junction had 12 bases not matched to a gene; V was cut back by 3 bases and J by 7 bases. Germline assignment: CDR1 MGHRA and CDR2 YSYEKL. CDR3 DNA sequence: TGCGCCAGCAGCCATGAGTCCCGGGACAGCGCGGAGCAGTACTTC. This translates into CASSHESRDSAEQYF.

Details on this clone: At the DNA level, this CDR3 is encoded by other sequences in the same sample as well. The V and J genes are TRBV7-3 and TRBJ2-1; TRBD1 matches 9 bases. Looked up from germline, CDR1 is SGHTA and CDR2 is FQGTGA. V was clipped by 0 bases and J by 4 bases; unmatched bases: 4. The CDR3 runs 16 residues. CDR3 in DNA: TGTGCCAGCAGCTTAACGCCCGGGACAGGGTACAATGAGCAGTTCTTC. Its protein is CASSLTPGTGYNEQFF.

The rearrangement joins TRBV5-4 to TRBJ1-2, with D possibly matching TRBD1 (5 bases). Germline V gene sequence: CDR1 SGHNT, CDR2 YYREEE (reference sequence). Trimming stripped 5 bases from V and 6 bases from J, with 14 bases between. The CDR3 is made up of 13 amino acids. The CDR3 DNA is TGTGCCAGCAGGTGGGGCAGTGTAGATGGCTACACCTTC. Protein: CASRWGSVDGYTF.

The CDR3 DNA reads TGCGCCAGCAGCGCAACCGGGACAGGGACCTACGAGCAGTACTTC. Its translation is CASSATGTGTYEQYF. The chain links TRBV5-1 to TRBJ2-7, with 9 bases lining up with TRBD1. The CDR3 sequence is 15 residues long. Germline V CDR1 and CDR2: SGHRS, YFSETQ. With 4 bases clipped from V and 2 bases from J, the junction kept 7 bases outside the gene matches. The full variable domain, in which reference TRBV5-1 and TRBJ2-7 provide the parts outside the CDR3, is KAGVTQTPRYLIKTRGQQVTLSCSPISGHRSVSWYQQTPGQGLQFLFEYFSETQRNKGNFPGRFSGRQFSNSRSEMNVSTLELGDSALYLCASSATGTGTYEQYFGPGTRLTVT.

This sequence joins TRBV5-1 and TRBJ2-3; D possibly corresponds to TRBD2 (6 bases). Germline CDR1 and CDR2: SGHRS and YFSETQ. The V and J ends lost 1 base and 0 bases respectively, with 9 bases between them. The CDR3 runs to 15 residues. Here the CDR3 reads CASSLSGRSTDTQYF. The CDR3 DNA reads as TGCGCCAGCAGCTTGAGCGGGCGTAGCACAGATACGCAGTATTTT. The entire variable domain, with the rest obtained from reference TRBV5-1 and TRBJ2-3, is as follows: KAGVTQTPRYLIKTRGQQVTLSCSPISGHRSVSWYQQTPGQGLQFLFEYFSETQRNKGNFPGRFSGRQFSNSRSEMNVSTLELGDSALYLCASSLSGRSTDTQYFGPGTRLTVL.

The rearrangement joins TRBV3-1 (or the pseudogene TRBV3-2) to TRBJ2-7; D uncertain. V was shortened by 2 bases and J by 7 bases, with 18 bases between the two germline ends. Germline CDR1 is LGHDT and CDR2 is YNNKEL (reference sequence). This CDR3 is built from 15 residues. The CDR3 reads CASSQPPPGVWEQYF. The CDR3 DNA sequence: TGTGCCAGCAGCCAACCCCCCCCAGGCGTCTGGGAGCAGTACTTC.

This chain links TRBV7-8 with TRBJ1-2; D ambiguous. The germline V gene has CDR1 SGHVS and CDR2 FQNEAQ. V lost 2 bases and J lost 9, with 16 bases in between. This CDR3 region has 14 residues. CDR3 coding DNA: TGTGCCAGCAGCTTAAACGAAAACTATGGTAGCTACACCTTC. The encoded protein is CASSLNENYGSYTF. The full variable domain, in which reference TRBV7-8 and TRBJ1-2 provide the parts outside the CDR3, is GAGVSQSPRYKVAKRGQDVALRCDPISGHVSLFWYQQALGQGPEFLTYFQNEAQLDKSGLPSDRFFAERPEGSVSTLKIQRTQQEDSAVYLCASSLNENYGSYTFGSGTRLTVV.

The CDR3, as DNA: TGTGCCAGCAGCGTAGAGGGCGGGGAGTCCTACGAGCAGTACTTC. Translating gives CASSVEGGESYEQYF. The chain carries TRBV9 and TRBJ2-7; a weak D match, TRBD2 (6 bases). V was pared by 0 bases and J by 1 base, with 11 bases between. CDR1 is SGDLS, CDR2 YYNGEE, per germline. CDR3 length equals 15 residues.

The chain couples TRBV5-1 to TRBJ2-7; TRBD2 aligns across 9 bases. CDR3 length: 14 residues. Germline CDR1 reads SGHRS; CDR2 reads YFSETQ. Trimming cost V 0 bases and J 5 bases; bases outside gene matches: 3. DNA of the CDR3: TGCGCCAGCAGCTTGGGGGCGGGAGGGGACGAGCAGTACTTC. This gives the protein CASSLGAGGDEQYF.

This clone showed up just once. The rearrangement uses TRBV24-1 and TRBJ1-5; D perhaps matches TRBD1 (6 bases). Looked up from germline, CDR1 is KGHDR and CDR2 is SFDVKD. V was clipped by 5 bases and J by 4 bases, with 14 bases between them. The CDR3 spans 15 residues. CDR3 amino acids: CATSAVGGQNQPQHF. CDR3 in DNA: TGTGCCACCAGTGCGGTAGGGGGACAAAATCAGCCCCAGCATTTT.

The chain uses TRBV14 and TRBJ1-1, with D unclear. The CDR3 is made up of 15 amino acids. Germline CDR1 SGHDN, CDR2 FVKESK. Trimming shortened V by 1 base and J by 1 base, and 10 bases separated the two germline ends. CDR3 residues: CASSQVTAWNTEAFF. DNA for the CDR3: TGTGCCAGCAGCCAAGTTACAGCTTGGAACACTGAAGCTTTCTTT.

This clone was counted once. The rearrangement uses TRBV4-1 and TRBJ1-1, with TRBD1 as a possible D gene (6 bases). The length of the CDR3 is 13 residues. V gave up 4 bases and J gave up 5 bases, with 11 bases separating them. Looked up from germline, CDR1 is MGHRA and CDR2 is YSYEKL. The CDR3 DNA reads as TGCGCCAGCAGCCCTGGACAGCGGACTGAAGCTTTCTTT. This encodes CASSPGQRTEAFF.

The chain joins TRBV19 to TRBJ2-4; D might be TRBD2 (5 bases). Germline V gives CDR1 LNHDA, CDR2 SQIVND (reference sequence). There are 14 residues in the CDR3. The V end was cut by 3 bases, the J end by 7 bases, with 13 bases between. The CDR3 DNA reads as TGTGCCAGTAGTATGACTACCCTGGAGAACATTCAGTACTTC. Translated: CASSMTTLENIQYF.

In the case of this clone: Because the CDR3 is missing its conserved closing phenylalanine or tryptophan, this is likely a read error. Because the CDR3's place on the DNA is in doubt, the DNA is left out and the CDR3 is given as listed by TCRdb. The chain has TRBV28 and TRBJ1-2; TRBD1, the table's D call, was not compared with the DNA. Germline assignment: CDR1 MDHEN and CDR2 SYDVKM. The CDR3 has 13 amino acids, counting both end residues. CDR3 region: CASSFVSGQGFSE.

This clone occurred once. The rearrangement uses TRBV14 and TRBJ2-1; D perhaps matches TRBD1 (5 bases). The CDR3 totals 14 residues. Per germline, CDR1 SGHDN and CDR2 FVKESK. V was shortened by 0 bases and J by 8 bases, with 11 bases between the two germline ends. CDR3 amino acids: CASSQETEFDEQFF. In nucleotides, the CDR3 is TGTGCCAGCAGCCAAGAGACAGAATTCGATGAGCAGTTCTTC. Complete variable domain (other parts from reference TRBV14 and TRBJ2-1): EAGVTQFPSHSVIEKGQTVTLRCDPISGHDNLYWYRRVMGKEIKFLLHFVKESKQDESGMPNNRFLAERTGGTYSTLKVQPAELEDSGVYFCASSQETEFDEQFFGPGTRLTVL.

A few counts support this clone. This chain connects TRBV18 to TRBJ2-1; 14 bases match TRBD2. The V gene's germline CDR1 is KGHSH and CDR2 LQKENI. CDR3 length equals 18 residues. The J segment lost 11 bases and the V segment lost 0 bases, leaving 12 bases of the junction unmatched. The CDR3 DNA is TGTGCCAGCTCACCACCCGGGACTAGCGGGAGCGGGGGAATGAAGCAGTTCTTC. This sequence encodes CASSPPGTSGSGGMKQFF.

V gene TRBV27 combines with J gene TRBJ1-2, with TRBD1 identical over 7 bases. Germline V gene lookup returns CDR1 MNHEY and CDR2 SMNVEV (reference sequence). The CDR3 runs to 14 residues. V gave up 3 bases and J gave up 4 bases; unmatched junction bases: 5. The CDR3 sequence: CASSFGQEIYGYTF. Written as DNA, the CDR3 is TGTGCCAGCAGTTTTGGACAGGAGATCTATGGCTACACCTTC.

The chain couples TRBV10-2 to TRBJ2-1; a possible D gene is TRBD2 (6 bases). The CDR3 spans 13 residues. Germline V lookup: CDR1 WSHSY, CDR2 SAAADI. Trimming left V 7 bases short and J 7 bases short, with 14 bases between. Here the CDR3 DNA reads TGCGCCAGCAAGATCGGGGGTGGAAATGAGCAGTTCTTC. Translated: CASKIGGGNEQFF.

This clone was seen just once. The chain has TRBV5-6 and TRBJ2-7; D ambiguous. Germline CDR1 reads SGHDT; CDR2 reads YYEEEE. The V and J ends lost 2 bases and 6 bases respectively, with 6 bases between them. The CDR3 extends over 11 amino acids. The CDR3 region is CASSFNFEQYF. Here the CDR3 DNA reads TGTGCCAGCAGCTTCAACTTCGAGCAGTACTTC.

In DNA form, the CDR3 reads TGTGCCAGCAGTTACTCGGGACACGCGGCAGACACCATATATTTT. Encoded protein: CASSYSGHAADTIYF. V is TRBV6-5 and J is TRBJ1-3; D may be TRBD1 (6 bases). V lost 0 bases and J lost 8, with 14 bases in between. The CDR3 has 15 residues. The V gene's germline CDR1 is MNHEY and CDR2 SVGAGI.

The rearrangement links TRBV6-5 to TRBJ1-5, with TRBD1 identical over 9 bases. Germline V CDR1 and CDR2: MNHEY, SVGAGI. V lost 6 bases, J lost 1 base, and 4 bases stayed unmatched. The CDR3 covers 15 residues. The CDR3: CASSKQGASNQPQHF. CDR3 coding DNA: TGTGCCAGCAGCAAACAGGGGGCGAGCAATCAGCCCCAGCATTTT.

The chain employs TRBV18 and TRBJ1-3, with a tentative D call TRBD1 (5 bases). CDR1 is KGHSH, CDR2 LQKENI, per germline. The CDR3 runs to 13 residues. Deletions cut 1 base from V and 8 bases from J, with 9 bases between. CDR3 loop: CASSPQGGDTIYF. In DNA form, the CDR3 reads TGTGCCAGCTCACCACAAGGAGGGGACACCATATATTTT.

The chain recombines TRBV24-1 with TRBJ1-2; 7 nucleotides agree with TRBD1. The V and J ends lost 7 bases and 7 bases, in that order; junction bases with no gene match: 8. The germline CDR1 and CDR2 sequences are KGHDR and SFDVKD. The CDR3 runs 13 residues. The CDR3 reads CATRPTGVGGYTF. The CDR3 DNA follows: TGTGCCACCAGGCCCACAGGGGTAGGTGGCTACACCTTC.

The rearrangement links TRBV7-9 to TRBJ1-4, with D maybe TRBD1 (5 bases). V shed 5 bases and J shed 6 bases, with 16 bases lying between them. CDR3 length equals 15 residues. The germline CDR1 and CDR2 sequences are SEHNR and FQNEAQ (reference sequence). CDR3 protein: CASSPIQGSHEKLFF. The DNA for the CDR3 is TGTGCCAGCAGCCCGATTCAGGGTTCTCATGAAAAACTGTTTTTT. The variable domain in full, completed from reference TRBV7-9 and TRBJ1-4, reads DTGVSQNPRHKITKRGQNVTFRCDPISEHNRLYWYRQTLGQGPEFLTYFQNEAQLEKSRLLSDRFSAERPKGSFSTLEIQRTEQGDSAMYLCASSPIQGSHEKLFFGSGTQLSVL.

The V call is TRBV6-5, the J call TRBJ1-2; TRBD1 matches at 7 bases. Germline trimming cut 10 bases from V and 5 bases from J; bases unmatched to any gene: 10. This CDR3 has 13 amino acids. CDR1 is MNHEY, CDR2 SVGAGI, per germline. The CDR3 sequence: CAIHRGKGYGYTF. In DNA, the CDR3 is TGTGCCATCCACAGGGGTAAAGGATATGGCTACACCTTC.

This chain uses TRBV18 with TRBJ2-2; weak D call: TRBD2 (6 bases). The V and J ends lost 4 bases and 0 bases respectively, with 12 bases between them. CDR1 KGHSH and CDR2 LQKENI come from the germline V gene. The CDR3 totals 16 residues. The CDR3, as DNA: TGTGCCAGCTCACAGATAGCGGCAACGAACACCGGGGAGCTGTTTTTT. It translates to CASSQIAATNTGELFF.